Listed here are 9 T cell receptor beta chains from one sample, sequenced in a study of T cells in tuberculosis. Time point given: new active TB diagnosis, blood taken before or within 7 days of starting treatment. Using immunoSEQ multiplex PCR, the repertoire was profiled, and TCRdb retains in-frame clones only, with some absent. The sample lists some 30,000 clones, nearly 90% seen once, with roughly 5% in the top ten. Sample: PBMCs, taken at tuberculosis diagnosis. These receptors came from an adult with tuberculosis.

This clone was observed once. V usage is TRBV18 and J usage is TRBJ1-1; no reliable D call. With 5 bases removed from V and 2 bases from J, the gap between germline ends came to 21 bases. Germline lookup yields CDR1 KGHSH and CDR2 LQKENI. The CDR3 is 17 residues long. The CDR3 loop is CASSSQRALTANTEAFF. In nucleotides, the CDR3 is TGTGCCAGCTCATCACAGCGGGCATTAACAGCAAACACTGAAGCTTTCTTT.

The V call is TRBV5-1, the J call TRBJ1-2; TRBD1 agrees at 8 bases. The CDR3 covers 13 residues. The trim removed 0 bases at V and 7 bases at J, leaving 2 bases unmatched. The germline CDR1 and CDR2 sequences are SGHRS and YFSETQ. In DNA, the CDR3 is TGCGCCAGCAGCTTGGGGACAGGGAGTGGCTACACCTTC. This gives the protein CASSLGTGSGYTF.

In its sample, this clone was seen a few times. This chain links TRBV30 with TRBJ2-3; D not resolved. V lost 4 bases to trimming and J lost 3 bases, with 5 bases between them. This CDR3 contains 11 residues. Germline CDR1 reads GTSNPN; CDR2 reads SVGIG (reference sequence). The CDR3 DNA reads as TGTGCCTGGACAGAAACAGATACGCAGTATTTT. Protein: CAWTETDTQYF. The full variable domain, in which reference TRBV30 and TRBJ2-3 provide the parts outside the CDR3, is SQTIHQWPATLVQPVGSPLSLECTVEGTSNPNLYWYRQAAGRGLQLLFYSVGIGQISSEVPQNLSASRPQDRQFILSSKKLLLSDSGFYLCAWTETDTQYFGPGTRLTVL.

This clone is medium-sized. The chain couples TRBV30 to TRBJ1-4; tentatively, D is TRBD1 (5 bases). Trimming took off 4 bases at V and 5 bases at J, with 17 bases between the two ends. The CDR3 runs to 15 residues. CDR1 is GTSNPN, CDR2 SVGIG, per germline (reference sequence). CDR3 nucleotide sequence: TGTGCCTGGATGGATACCGGGGGTCGCAATGAAAAACTGTTTTTT. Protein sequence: CAWMDTGGRNEKLFF.

In nucleotides, the CDR3 is TGTGCCAGTAGTTTTCGACAGGCGCGAGGACAGCCCCAGCATTTT. It codes for CASSFRQARGQPQHF. V and J are TRBV19 and TRBJ1-5, with D tentatively TRBD1 (6 bases). Germline lookup yields CDR1 LNHDA and CDR2 SQIVND (reference sequence). This CDR3 comprises 15 residues. The germline V and J ends were trimmed by 5 bases and 7 bases, with 18 bases remaining between them.

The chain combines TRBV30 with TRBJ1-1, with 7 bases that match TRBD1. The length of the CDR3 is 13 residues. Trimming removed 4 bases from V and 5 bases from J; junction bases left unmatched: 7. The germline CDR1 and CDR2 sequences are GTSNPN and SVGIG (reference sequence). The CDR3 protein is CAWIAAGGTEAFF. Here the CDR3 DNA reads TGTGCCTGGATCGCCGCAGGGGGGACTGAAGCTTTCTTT.

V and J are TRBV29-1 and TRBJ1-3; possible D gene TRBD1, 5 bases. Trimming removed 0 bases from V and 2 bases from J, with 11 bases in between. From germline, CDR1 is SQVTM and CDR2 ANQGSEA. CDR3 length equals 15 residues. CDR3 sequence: CSVEERQQPGNTIYF. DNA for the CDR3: TGCAGCGTTGAAGAGAGACAGCAGCCTGGAAACACCATATATTTT.

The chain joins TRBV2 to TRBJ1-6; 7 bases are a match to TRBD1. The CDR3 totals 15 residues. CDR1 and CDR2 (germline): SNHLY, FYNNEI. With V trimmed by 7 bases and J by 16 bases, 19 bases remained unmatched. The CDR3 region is CASKEGASGVGLLHF. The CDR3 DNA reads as TGTGCCAGCAAAGAGGGGGCCTCCGGAGTGGGTTTACTCCACTTT.

Here the CDR3 DNA reads TGTGCTAGTGGGGTGGCCGTTGATACGCAGTATTTT. Its translation: CASGVAVDTQYF. This rearrangement joins TRBV12-5 to TRBJ2-3; D unclear. Trimming removed 6 bases from V and 6 bases from J, with 10 bases in between. CDR1 is LGHNT, CDR2 FRNRAP, per germline. The CDR3 has 12 amino acids.